Below, one T cell receptor beta chain is given with its context. The data are from a study of identical twins. This CDR3 spans 14 amino acids. J gave up 9 bases and V 4 bases, and 9 bases lay outside the gene matches. Germline loops: CDR1 SGHNT, CDR2 YENEEA. In TCRdb, the 5' RACE reads were re-called with MiXCR into one record per CDR3 protein. The data contain hundreds of thousands of distinct CDR3 sequences, 21% of them singletons. These data were likewise used in another study, on T cells expressing NK-cell markers. From that report: In the group of eight sequenced donors, seven were HCMV-seropositive and one was seronegative. Roughly 1.0-8% of CD8+ T cells in roughly six donors belonged to dominant NKG2C+ clonotypes.

Sequencing input: PBMCs. J is TRBJ1-2 and V is TRBV11-3, with 9 nucleotides matching TRBD1. This sequence originates from a woman younger than 35 in good health. CDR3 sequence (DNA): TGTGCCAGCAGCTGGGAGACAGGGGGAAGAAGCTACACCTTC. It encodes CASSWETGGRSYTF.